One and the same sample provided the 30 T cell receptor beta chains below, sequenced in a study of T-cell reconstitution after alpha-beta-depleted transplantation in children. During its preparation, the TCRbeta library received unique molecular identifiers. From the PCR reads, TCRdb called clonotypes with MiXCR, one entry per CDR3 protein. The table has some 830,000 distinct CDR3 sequences, approximately 15% seen once. The sequencing used PBMCs, mostly from graft donor cells, collected 360 days after TCRalphabeta/CD19-depleted stem cell transplant. The receptors originated from a male patient aged 5 to 17 who had a stem cell transplant for acute lymphoblastic leukemia, so the T cells may come from the graft donor.

The chain is built from TRBV12-3 or TRBV12-4 and TRBJ1-2; no clear D. The CDR3 is made up of 14 amino acids. Between the trimmed V and J ends, which lost 5 bases and 2 bases, there was a span of 12 bases. The DNA of the CDR3 is TGTGCCAGCAGTCCCCAGATCAAGAACTATGGCTACACCTTC. It specifies CASSPQIKNYGYTF.

This clonotype came up a few times. The J gene is TRBJ2-1, the V gene TRBV3-1; 8 bases line up with TRBD1. With 4 bases clipped from V and 6 bases from J, the junction kept 8 bases outside the gene matches. Per the germline V gene, CDR1 is LGHDT and CDR2 is YNNKEL (reference sequence). The CDR3 is made up of 15 amino acids. The CDR3 coding sequence is TGTGCCAGCAGCCTGAGGACAGGGTCCCCCAATGAGCAGTTCTTC. It codes for CASSLRTGSPNEQFF.

This clonotype has a handful of counts. The J gene is TRBJ1-6, the V gene TRBV7-9; 8 nucleotides match TRBD1. With 5 bases clipped from V and 13 bases from J, the junction kept 10 bases outside the gene matches. The CDR3 contains 14 residues. Germline V lookup: CDR1 SEHNR, CDR2 FQNEAQ (reference sequence). CDR3 DNA: TGTGCCAGCAGCGGCCCGGACAGGGTTCTCCCCCTCCACTTT. Translating gives CASSGPDRVLPLHF.

This clonotype was seen more than once but under ten times. The chain has TRBV29-1 and TRBJ2-2; possible D gene TRBD1, 6 bases. Trimming took 8 bases from V and 0 from J, leaving 10 bases between them. Germline-derived CDR1 and CDR2 are SQVTM and ANQGSEA. CDR3 length: 13 residues. DNA of the CDR3: TGCAGCATTACAGGGTCGAACACCGGGGAGCTGTTTTTT. This translates into CSITGSNTGELFF.

This clonotype was recorded a few times. This rearrangement joins TRBV5-1 to TRBJ2-1; D unclear. The CDR3 totals 13 residues. The V end was cut by 0 bases, the J end by 7 bases, with 8 bases between. From germline, CDR1 is SGHRS and CDR2 YFSETQ. CDR3 nucleotides: TGCGCCAGCAGCTTGGCTGGGCCTAATGAGCAGTTCTTC. Protein: CASSLAGPNEQFF.

The chain is built from TRBV4-1 and TRBJ2-1, with 9 bases fitting TRBD2. The length of the CDR3 is 17 residues. V dropped 0 bases and J dropped 12; count of bases not matched to a gene: 15. Germline CDR1 reads MGHRA; CDR2 reads YSYEKL. The CDR3 reads CASSQDSVAGVSIGQFF. In DNA form, the CDR3 reads TGCGCCAGCAGCCAAGATTCGGTAGCGGGAGTTTCCATTGGGCAGTTCTTC.

This clonotype turned up a few times. J is TRBJ1-1 and V is TRBV5-1; 10 bases fit TRBD1. CDR3 length: 15 amino acids. Germline V gene sequence: CDR1 SGHRS, CDR2 YFSETQ. J was trimmed by 5 bases and V by 0 bases; bases with no gene match: 4. DNA of the CDR3: TGCGCCAGCAGCTTGGTGACAGGGGGCGCGACTGAAGCTTTCTTT. Translating gives CASSLVTGGATEAFF.

This clonotype has a handful of counts. The chain has TRBV27 and TRBJ2-1; 7 positions match TRBD1. With 5 bases clipped from V and 9 bases from J, the junction kept 7 bases outside the gene matches. CDR3 size: 13 residues. CDR1 MNHEY and CDR2 SMNVEV come from the germline V gene (reference sequence). As DNA, the CDR3 is TGTGCCAGCAGTGTCGACAGGGCCGGTGAGCAGTTCTTC. Amino acids: CASSVDRAGEQFF.

This clonotype came up a few times. The gene calls are TRBV20-1 and TRBJ2-1; D could derive from TRBD1 or TRBD2 (5 bases each). CDR3 length: 11 amino acids. Germline-derived CDR1 and CDR2 are DFQATT and SNEGSKA (reference sequence). Trimming removed 8 bases at V and 16 bases at J, with 21 bases between. CDR3: CSLRDRGVNFF. The CDR3 DNA is TGCAGTCTCCGGGACCGGGGTGTAAATTTCTTC.

In its sample, this clonotype was seen many times. The chain recombines TRBV7-9 with TRBJ2-1; TRBD2 matches 11 bases. The germline V gene encodes CDR1 SEHNR and CDR2 FQNEAQ (reference sequence). Trimming took 5 bases from V and 5 from J; bases not matched to a gene: 5. The CDR3 runs to 15 residues. The CDR3 nucleotides are TGTGCCAGCAGCCCTCGACTAGCGGGACACAATGAGCAGTTCTTC. Encoded protein: CASSPRLAGHNEQFF. The variable domain in full, with the rest retrieved from reference TRBV7-9 and TRBJ2-1, is DTGVSQNPRHKITKRGQNVTFRCDPISEHNRLYWYRQTLGQGPEFLTYFQNEAQLEKSRLLSDRFSAERPKGSFSTLEIQRTEQGDSAMYLCASSPRLAGHNEQFFGPGTRLTVL.

This clonotype was recorded a few times. The CDR3 reads CASSQTAEGIWYEQYF. The DNA of the CDR3 is TGCGCCAGCAGCCAAACCGCGGAGGGGATATGGTACGAGCAGTACTTC. V usage is TRBV4-1 and J usage is TRBJ2-7; maybe TRBD2 (6 bases). Trimming cost V 2 bases and J 4 bases, with 18 bases left between them. Germline V gives CDR1 MGHRA, CDR2 YSYEKL. The CDR3 sequence is 16 residues long.

The chain employs TRBV3-1 and TRBJ2-1, with 11 bases aligning to TRBD2. The CDR3 contains 17 residues. The germline gives CDR1 LGHDT, CDR2 YNNKEL (reference sequence). V was clipped by 3 bases and J by 4 bases; unmatched bases: 8. DNA for the CDR3: TGTGCCAGCAGCCATGAGCTTAGCGGGAGGGGTTACAATGAGCAGTTCTTC. Amino acid sequence: CASSHELSGRGYNEQFF.

Comment on this clonotype: Possible read error: a much larger clone is one base away. The CDR3 carries no conserved terminal phenylalanine or tryptophan, so it likely arises from a read error. No DNA is shown, since the ends of the CDR3 on it are uncertain; the CDR3 is the one TCRdb lists. V gene TRBV24-1 combines with J gene TRBJ2-7; the table's D call TRBD2 went unverified against the DNA. The germline V gene encodes CDR1 KGHDR and CDR2 SFDVKD. The CDR3 adds up to 11 amino acids, both ends counted. The CDR3 reads CATSDFRVLEY.

The chain has TRBV6-5 and TRBJ2-5, with D possibly TRBD2 on 5 matching bases. The CDR3 consists of 16 residues. From germline, CDR1 is MNHEY and CDR2 SVGAGI. Trimming cost V 0 bases and J 7 bases, with 18 bases left between them. This CDR3 reads CASSYSSSAQPRTQYF. The CDR3 bases are TGTGCCAGCAGTTACTCGAGTAGCGCCCAACCGCGGACCCAGTACTTC.

This clonotype was detected only a few times. The chain uses TRBV4-1 and TRBJ2-4, with D tentatively TRBD2 (5 bases). V lost 1 base and J lost 2, with 18 bases in between. Germline V gene data show CDR1 as MGHRA and CDR2 as YSYEKL. The CDR3 spans 18 residues. CDR3 coding DNA: TGCGCCAGCAGCCAAGGGGAGAGGGTTTCCTGGTCCAAAAACATTCAGTACTTC. It encodes CASSQGERVSWSKNIQYF.

This clonotype appeared many times. The rearrangement links TRBV20-1 to TRBJ1-1; D unclear. V was clipped by 0 bases and J by 0 bases, with 11 bases between them. CDR3 size: 15 residues. Germline V lookup: CDR1 DFQATT, CDR2 SNEGSKA (reference sequence). The CDR3 sequence is CSARDQTRVNTEAFF. CDR3 in DNA: TGCAGTGCTAGAGATCAGACACGGGTGAACACTGAAGCTTTCTTT.

The rearrangement joins TRBV27 to TRBJ2-1, with 9 bases identical to TRBD1. This CDR3 comprises 16 residues. CDR1 is MNHEY, CDR2 SMNVEV, per germline (reference sequence). Trimming removed 4 bases from V and 0 bases from J; junction bases left unmatched: 4. The CDR3: CASSSRGQGSYNEQFF. In DNA, the CDR3 is TGTGCCAGCAGTTCCAGGGGACAGGGCTCCTACAATGAGCAGTTCTTC.

The chain links TRBV27 to TRBJ2-2; D call uncertain. V lost 7 bases and J lost 1, with 10 bases in between. The CDR3 covers 14 residues. Germline V gene lookup returns CDR1 MNHEY and CDR2 SMNVEV (reference sequence). The chain's CDR3 is CASKPRLNTGELFF. CDR3 DNA: TGTGCCAGCAAGCCTCGTTTGAACACCGGGGAGCTGTTTTTT.

The chain uses TRBV10-2 and TRBJ2-3, with TRBD1 identical over 9 bases. The V gene end was trimmed by 0 bases and the J gene end by 8 bases; junction bases not matched to a gene: 3. The CDR3 consists of 14 residues. Germline V gene sequence: CDR1 WSHSY, CDR2 SAAADI. CDR3 region: CASSESGDRVTQYF. Written as DNA, the CDR3 is TGCGCCAGCAGTGAGTCAGGGGACAGGGTTACGCAGTATTTT.

V gene TRBV27 combines with J gene TRBJ2-1; 13 nucleotides match TRBD2. Germline values: CDR1 MNHEY, CDR2 SMNVEV (reference sequence). The CDR3 sequence is 14 residues long. The trim removed 5 bases at V and 8 bases at J, leaving 3 bases unmatched. The CDR3, as DNA: TGTGCCAGCAGTCCACTAGCGGGAGGGTATGAGCAGTTCTTC. Its translation: CASSPLAGGYEQFF.

In this sample, this clonotype turned up many times. The genes are TRBV27 and TRBJ2-1; D possibly corresponds to TRBD1 (6 bases). V lost 4 bases and J lost 10, with 17 bases in between. The CDR3 length is 14 residues. The germline V gene has CDR1 MNHEY and CDR2 SMNVEV (reference sequence). The CDR3 is CASSYPGGGTEQFF. CDR3 sequence (DNA): TGTGCCAGCAGTTACCCGGGTGGGGGCACCGAGCAGTTCTTC.

This clonotype appeared a few times. The V call is TRBV20-1, the J call TRBJ2-2, with no clear D. Trimming took off 4 bases at V and 5 bases at J, with 8 bases between the two ends. This CDR3 contains 12 residues. Germline-derived CDR1 and CDR2 are DFQATT and SNEGSKA (reference sequence). The CDR3 spells CSAIMGTGELFF. The CDR3 nucleotides read TGCAGTGCTATCATGGGGACCGGGGAGCTGTTTTTT.

The chain recombines TRBV7-3 with TRBJ1-1; D is undetermined. Germline values: CDR1 SGHTA, CDR2 FQGTGA. V lost 2 bases, J lost 1 base, and 8 bases lay in between. The CDR3 has 14 residues. This chain's CDR3 is CASSLQAGNTEAFF. CDR3 in DNA: TGTGCCAGCAGCTTACAGGCAGGGAACACTGAAGCTTTCTTT.

This sequence joins TRBV12-3 or TRBV12-4 and TRBJ2-1, with 9 bases that match TRBD1. The CDR3 covers 15 residues. The J segment lost 4 bases and the V segment lost 4 bases, leaving 5 bases of the junction unmatched. This CDR3 reads CASSSQGALYNEQFF. DNA of the CDR3: TGTGCCAGCAGTTCACAGGGGGCGCTTTACAATGAGCAGTTCTTC.

This clonotype was counted a few times. The rearrangement joins TRBV24-1 to TRBJ1-5; 7 bases match TRBD1. This CDR3 is built from 14 residues. V shed 2 bases, J shed 7 bases, and the junction held 4 bases outside the gene matches. CDR1 and CDR2 from the germline V gene are KGHDR and SFDVKD. CDR3 loop: CATSDSTGSQPQHF. The CDR3 nucleotides are TGTGCCACCAGTGATTCGACAGGGAGCCAGCCCCAGCATTTT.

The chain couples TRBV5-1 to TRBJ1-1; 7 nucleotides agree with TRBD1. Germline CDR1 SGHRS, CDR2 YFSETQ. V trimming: 3 bases; J trimming: 8 bases; junction bases outside the gene matches: 13. The CDR3 extends over 15 amino acids. The CDR3 here is CASSWVGGPGLEAFF. The CDR3 nucleotides read TGCGCCAGCAGCTGGGTAGGGGGCCCCGGCTTGGAAGCTTTCTTT.

In this sample, this clonotype turned up a few times. The V call is TRBV20-1, the J call TRBJ2-1, with D possibly TRBD2 on 5 matching bases. Germline V gives CDR1 DFQATT, CDR2 SNEGSKA (reference sequence). This CDR3 comprises 12 residues. Trimming stripped 6 bases from V and 2 bases from J, with 8 bases between. The CDR3 nucleotides are TGCAGTGCGGTGACTACCTACAATGAGCAGTTCTTC. Protein: CSAVTTYNEQFF.

The rearrangement uses TRBV20-1 and TRBJ2-7, with D possibly matching TRBD1 (5 bases). Germline V gene lookup returns CDR1 DFQATT and CDR2 SNEGSKA (reference sequence). With 1 base removed from V and 0 bases from J, the gap between germline ends came to 13 bases. The CDR3 covers 15 residues. CDR3 nucleotides: TGCAGTGCTAGAGGTTGGGGCAGGGTCTCCTACGAGCAGTACTTC. Translation gives CSARGWGRVSYEQYF.

This clonotype was recorded at least ten times. As DNA, the CDR3 is TGTGCCAGCAGCCCGGGGAGGGTCTCCTACGAGCAGTACTTC. This codes for CASSPGRVSYEQYF. The genes are TRBV12-3 or TRBV12-4 and TRBJ2-7; 7 bases agree with TRBD2. The CDR3 is 14 amino acids. V was clipped by 6 bases and J by 0 bases; unmatched bases: 5.

This clonotype was detected only a few times. The chain links TRBV27 to TRBJ2-1, with D maybe TRBD2 (6 bases). Trimming stripped 10 bases from V and 4 bases from J, with 11 bases between. Germline CDR1 reads MNHEY; CDR2 reads SMNVEV (reference sequence). CDR3 size: 12 residues. The CDR3 loop is CATMTSYNEQFF. The CDR3 DNA sequence: TGTGCCACCATGACTAGTTACAATGAGCAGTTCTTC.